This T cell receptor (beta chain) was found in a study of OX40 agonist ivuxolimab in advanced cancers. The wider study: Patients were treated with intravenous ivuxolimab, dosed at 0.01 to 10 mg/kg and infused every 2 weeks. General observations from the study: Certain nonresponders additionally had low normalized T-cell clonal expansion. In the 0.1 to 3.0 mg/kg range, CD4+ and CD8+ blood T cells had expanded clonally by week 6.

Produced via immunoSEQ multiplex PCR; TCRdb's table is partial and in-frame only. The sample includes about 69,000 clones, about nine tenths of them seen just once. As for this clone: The antigen is undetermined.

CDR3 length: 16 amino acids. V shed 4 bases and J shed 3 bases, with 18 bases lying between them. CDR1 and CDR2 from the germline V gene are KGHSH and LQKENI. With autoimmune disease history or systemic immunosuppression, patients were excluded. Sequenced material: CD4+ or CD8+ T cells sorted from blood, taken in a trial of the OX40 agonist ivuxolimab. V gene TRBV18 combines with J gene TRBJ1-1, with D uncertain. The source of this sequence is an adult with an advanced solid tumor such as melanoma, head and neck, liver or kidney cancer. The CDR3 region is CASSLHMDRNDTEAFF. For the CDR3, the DNA is TGTGCCAGCTCACTCCATATGGATAGGAATGACACTGAAGCTTTCTTT.